This T cell receptor beta chain emerged from a study of blood T cell repertoires in COVID-19. In the study overall: Sites across the United States, Italy and Spain contributed samples from acute and convalescent COVID-19. T cells, B-cell-depleted T cells, or PBMCs provided the cDNA or gDNA that served as material.

Original handling: Estimated nucleated cell counts came from reference gene primer amplification. The assay was immunoSEQ multiplex PCR, and TCRdb's table has in-frame clones only and misses some. V and J calls and clone size come straight from that table; D and trimming were deduced from the DNA. The table lists about 100,000 clones, roughly 79% of them singletons. The germline V gene encodes CDR1 SGDLS and CDR2 YYNGEE. CDR3 length: 14 residues. V was shortened by 2 bases and J by 5 bases, with 11 bases between the two germline ends. This TCR was recovered from a man in his 70s with active or convalescent COVID-19. The rearrangement links TRBV9 to TRBJ2-1, with D maybe TRBD1 (6 bases). The sequenced sample was peripheral blood. The CDR3 loop is CASSVMGQNNEQFF. In DNA, the CDR3 is TGTGCCAGCAGCGTTATGGGACAAAACAATGAGCAGTTCTTC. Full variable domain (missing parts from reference TRBV9 and TRBJ2-1): DSGVTQTPKHLITATGQRVTLRCSPRSGDLSVYWYQQSLDQGLQFLIQYYNGEERAKGNILERFSAQQFPDLHSELNLSSLELGDSALYFCASSVMGQNNEQFFGPGTRLTVL.